This entry features one T cell receptor (beta chain) sequence. Its antigen is currently unknown. The data were obtained in a study of naive and memory T cell subsets. There are 14 residues in the CDR3. Per the germline V gene, CDR1 is SGHDN and CDR2 is FVKESK. V was trimmed by 10 bases and J by 4 bases, leaving 20 bases between them. Four subsets defined by CD45RA and CD27 were sorted after CD3, CD4, CD8 and live/dead staining. General study findings and limits: A clonotype means one alpha or beta sequence, not an alpha/beta pair. Possibly reflecting memory cells re-expressing CD45RA, a few larger clonotypes occurred in naive repertoires, especially CD8.

An equimolar mix of two oligonucleotides served as the beta constant-region primer for TRBC1 and TRBC2. Nested alpha and beta constant-region primers with the SP2 primer drove four PCR rounds on ligated cDNA. Via MiXCR, TCRdb re-called the UMI-ligation and nested PCR reads, giving one row per CDR3 protein. The repertoire holds over 130,000 distinct CDR3 sequences, with 15% to 25% as singletons. The source material was naive CD8+ T cells from blood. The rearrangement joins TRBV14 to TRBJ2-7, with TRBD2 as a possible D gene (5 bases). The TCR sequence derives from a human donor in good health. The CDR3 loop reads CAIRRASLLYEQYF. CDR3 DNA: TGTGCCATCAGGCGGGCTAGTCTTCTTTACGAGCAGTACTTC.